The entry below describes one TCR beta chain. The sample comes from a study of tumor and adjacent non-tumor tissue in lung cancer. Study as a whole: The cohort had 12 adenocarcinoma, 2 squamous cell and 1 small cell patients.

A modified ARM-PCR protocol with three rounds of nested PCR amplified TCRbeta. MiXCR, applied by TCRdb to the multiplex PCR reads, yields one record per CDR3 protein. Of about 93,000 distinct CDR3 sequences in the sample, about 67% were seen once. Germline CDR1 is DFQATT and CDR2 is SNEGSKA (reference sequence). V lost 8 bases to trimming and J lost 1 base; unmatched junction nucleotides: 8. The CDR3 is made up of 14 amino acids. This sample's RNA came from whole unsorted tissue. The sequenced material came from lung tumor tissue. This receptor was obtained from a man aged 55 to 70 with non-small cell lung cancer. This chain joins TRBV20-1 and TRBJ2-5; 9 bases map to TRBD2. CDR3 region: CSTPSGASQETQYF. CDR3 DNA: TGCAGTACTCCTAGCGGGGCGAGCCAAGAGACCCAGTACTTC.